These 23 T cell receptor beta chains share one sample of origin, sequenced in a study of a mutant IDH1 vaccine in newly diagnosed glioma. Only in-frame clones appear in the TCRdb table, and some are missing; sequencing was by immunoSEQ multiplex PCR. The data show tens of thousands of clones, around four fifths seen once. Regarding time point: week 35, safety follow-up. Mutant IDH1 20-mer peptide, at 300 ug, made up each vaccine dose, with topical imiquimod. These receptors have no known antigen. The sequencing here drew on PBMCs, taken from a glioma patient whose treatment included an IDH1 peptide vaccine. The receptors were gathered from a man aged 25-40 years with glioma.

Only a few counts were recorded for this clone. Additional DNA sequences in this sample encode the identical CDR3. V and J are TRBV4-1 and TRBJ1-5, with TRBD1 matching over 10 bases. This CDR3 comprises 20 residues. Germline values: CDR1 MGHRA, CDR2 YSYEKL. V lost 3 bases to trimming and J lost 0 bases; unmatched junction nucleotides: 14. The CDR3 reads CASSHLRPGQGIYSNQPQHF. CDR3 coding DNA: TGCGCCAGCAGCCACCTACGACCGGGACAGGGGATCTATAGCAATCAGCCCCAGCATTTT.

The gene calls are TRBV9 and TRBJ2-2; D is possibly TRBD1 (6 bases). Germline CDR1 is SGDLS and CDR2 is YYNGEE. With 0 bases removed from V and 5 bases from J, the gap between germline ends came to 11 bases. The CDR3 has 15 amino acids. CDR3 bases: TGTGCCAGCAGCGTAGAGGCGAGGGGGACCGGGGAGCTGTTTTTT. Its translation: CASSVEARGTGELFF.

The V and J genes are TRBV10-2 and TRBJ2-1; possible D gene TRBD1, 6 bases. This CDR3 region has 15 residues. Trimming shortened V by 1 base and J by 8 bases, and 15 bases separated the two germline ends. The germline V gene encodes CDR1 WSHSY and CDR2 SAAADI. This CDR3 is CASSELLQGSDEQFF. The CDR3 nucleotides read TGCGCCAGCAGTGAGTTGTTGCAGGGGAGCGATGAGCAGTTCTTC.

The chain combines TRBV25-1 with TRBJ1-4; unclear D gene. V was pared by 3 bases and J by 0 bases, with 11 bases between. This CDR3 contains 16 residues. In germline, CDR1 is MGHDK, CDR2 SYGVNS. CDR3 amino acids: CASSELRKATNEKLFF. For the CDR3, the DNA is TGTGCCAGCAGTGAGCTCAGGAAGGCAACTAATGAAAAACTGTTTTTT.

The V gene is TRBV6-5, the J gene TRBJ1-1; D unresolved. V was shortened by 6 bases and J by 8 bases, with 19 bases between the two germline ends. CDR3 length: 14 amino acids. The V gene's germline CDR1 is MNHEY and CDR2 SVGAGI. The CDR3 nucleotides read TGTGCCAGCAGCCCTATAGTTACAGAACGAGAAGCTTTCTTT. Translated, it gives CASSPIVTEREAFF.

The chain has TRBV28 and TRBJ2-6; tentatively, D is TRBD2 (6 bases). The CDR3 extends over 15 amino acids. Trimming shortened V by 3 bases and J by 0 bases, and 6 bases separated the two germline ends. Germline V CDR1 and CDR2: MDHEN, SYDVKM. CDR3 amino acids: CASSLGGSGANVLTF. CDR3 sequence (DNA): TGTGCCAGCAGTTTGGGGGGCTCTGGGGCCAACGTCCTGACTTTC.

The chain carries TRBV18 and TRBJ1-6, with D perhaps TRBD1 (5 bases). V gave up 3 bases and J gave up 7 bases, with 16 bases separating them. Germline assignment: CDR1 KGHSH and CDR2 LQKENI. The CDR3 is made up of 16 amino acids. DNA for the CDR3: TGTGCCAGCTCACCGCTCCGGGGCCCTAAGAATTCACCCCTCCACTTT. It specifies CASSPLRGPKNSPLHF.

CDR3 protein: CASLGQGNQPQHF. The CDR3 DNA reads TGTGCCAGCCTAGGACAGGGGAATCAGCCCCAGCATTTT. The chain links TRBV2 to TRBJ1-5; TRBD1 matches 9 bases. The germline V gene encodes CDR1 SNHLY and CDR2 FYNNEI. This CDR3 spans 13 amino acids. V was clipped by 8 bases and J by 4 bases; unmatched bases: 3.

The chain employs TRBV7-9 and TRBJ2-5; no definite D call. V lost 1 base, J lost 7 bases, and 4 bases lay in between. The CDR3 covers 11 residues. Germline values: CDR1 SEHNR, CDR2 FQNEAQ (reference sequence). CDR3 nucleotides: TGTGCCAGCAGCTTAGAAGTGACCCAGTACTTC. This encodes CASSLEVTQYF.

The genes are TRBV9 and TRBJ2-2; no definite D call. The V and J ends lost 1 base and 0 bases respectively, with 4 bases between them. Germline V lookup: CDR1 SGDLS, CDR2 YYNGEE. The CDR3 has 14 amino acids. CDR3 DNA: TGTGCCAGCAGCGTACAGCCGAACACCGGGGAGCTGTTTTTT. Translating it yields CASSVQPNTGELFF.

The chain links TRBV10-3 to TRBJ1-5, with D hard to call. CDR1 and CDR2 from the germline V gene are ENHRY and SYGVKD. The CDR3 contains 16 residues. The V and J ends lost 1 base and 0 bases respectively, with 10 bases between them. CDR3 sequence (DNA): TGTGCCATCAGTGAGTTGGGGAGCAATAGCAATCAGCCCCAGCATTTT. Its protein is CAISELGSNSNQPQHF.

This rearrangement joins TRBV27 to TRBJ2-7, with D possibly matching TRBD2 (5 bases). Germline V CDR1 and CDR2: MNHEY, SMNVEV (reference sequence). The V end lost 6 bases, the J end lost 1 base, and 19 bases lay between the germline ends. The CDR3 runs to 16 residues. The CDR3 loop reads CASRTLTGFRSYEQYF. The DNA for the CDR3 is TGTGCCAGCAGGACCCTAACGGGGTTTAGATCCTACGAGCAGTACTTC.

The chain joins TRBV6-1 to TRBJ1-1, with a tentative D call TRBD1 (6 bases). From germline, CDR1 is MNHNS and CDR2 SASEGT. The CDR3 runs to 16 residues. Trimming shortened V by 3 bases and J by 0 bases, and 14 bases separated the two germline ends. Written as DNA, the CDR3 is TGTGCCAGCAGTGAGCAACCGGGACATTTGAACACTGAAGCTTTCTTT. It translates to CASSEQPGHLNTEAFF.

The V call is TRBV7-2, the J call TRBJ2-1; 10 nucleotides match TRBD2. The CDR3 covers 19 residues. The V gene end was trimmed by 5 bases and the J gene end by 0 bases; junction bases not matched to a gene: 13. Germline lookup yields CDR1 SGHTA and CDR2 FQGNSA. CDR3 coding DNA: TGTGCCAGCAGCAACACAGGGACTAGCGTTGGTCACTCCTACAATGAGCAGTTCTTC. Translated: CASSNTGTSVGHSYNEQFF.

This clone showed up just a few times. The chain employs TRBV29-1 and TRBJ1-1; TRBD1 matches at 11 bases. J lost 6 bases, V lost 7 bases, and 7 bases had no gene match. CDR3 size: 13 residues. Looked up from germline, CDR1 is SQVTM and CDR2 is ANQGSEA. The CDR3, as DNA: TGCAGCGGGGGACAGGGGGAGTATTCTGAAGCTTTCTTT. Residues: CSGGQGEYSEAFF.

The CDR3 reads CASSPAGRGNSPLHF. The CDR3 region has the DNA TGTGCCAGCAGCCCGGCTGGCAGGGGTAATTCACCCCTCCACTTT. This chain links TRBV5-6 with TRBJ1-6; tentative D call: TRBD1 (6 bases). The V end was cut by 4 bases, the J end by 6 bases, with 14 bases between. The CDR3 contains 15 residues. Germline V gene sequence: CDR1 SGHDT, CDR2 YYEEEE.

The rearrangement uses TRBV6-5 and TRBJ1-2; D not certain. CDR1 is MNHEY and CDR2 is SVGAGI in the germline V gene. V dropped 4 bases and J dropped 8 bases, with 8 bases sitting between them. The CDR3 is made up of 11 amino acids. The CDR3 reads CASSSLGGYTF. The CDR3 region has the DNA TGTGCCAGCAGTTCCTTAGGAGGCTACACCTTC.

The chain links TRBV11-2 to TRBJ1-1; D might be TRBD1 (5 bases). Germline V lookup: CDR1 SGHAT, CDR2 FQNNGV. This CDR3 region has 15 residues. Trimming cost V 4 bases and J 3 bases, with 15 bases left between them. CDR3 nucleotides: TGTGCCAGCAGCTCCCGTGTGGGGGTGGACACTGAAGCTTTCTTT. Protein product: CASSSRVGVDTEAFF.

CDR3 region: CASSTEGPLTAGYNEQFF. CDR3 sequence (DNA): TGTGCCAGTAGTACCGAAGGGCCGCTCACGGCAGGCTACAATGAGCAGTTCTTC. The chain joins TRBV19 to TRBJ2-1; D call uncertain. There are 18 residues in the CDR3. With 4 bases removed from V and 3 bases from J, the gap between germline ends came to 22 bases. Germline-derived CDR1 and CDR2 are LNHDA and SQIVND (reference sequence). Full variable domain (missing parts from reference TRBV19 and TRBJ2-1): DGGITQSPKYLFRKEGQNVTLSCEQNLNHDAMYWYRQDPGQGLRLIYYSQIVNDFQKGDIAEGYSVSREKKESFPLTVTSAQKNPTAFYLCASSTEGPLTAGYNEQFFGPGTRLTVL.

The V gene is TRBV18, the J gene TRBJ1-6, with 10 bases aligning to TRBD1. Germline CDR1 is KGHSH and CDR2 is LQKENI. The V gene end was trimmed by 1 base and the J gene end by 7 bases; junction bases not matched to a gene: 1. This CDR3 is built from 15 residues. The CDR3 spells CASSPQGQGNSPLHF. CDR3 DNA sequence: TGTGCCAGCTCACCACAGGGACAGGGGAATTCACCCCTCCACTTT.

The chain employs TRBV27 and TRBJ1-5; D is unclear. V was clipped by 2 bases and J by 3 bases, with 11 bases between them. The CDR3 sequence is 15 residues long. CDR1 is MNHEY, CDR2 SMNVEV, per germline (reference sequence). CDR3 DNA: TGTGCCAGCAGTTTAGTTTCCCAGGTCAATCAGCCCCAGCATTTT. Translated: CASSLVSQVNQPQHF.

The chain couples TRBV10-2 to TRBJ2-2, with D unclear. Germline V gives CDR1 WSHSY, CDR2 SAAADI. The CDR3 is 15 amino acids. The V end lost 7 bases, the J end lost 2 bases, and 14 bases lay between the germline ends. The CDR3: CASTSTTPNTGELFF. The DNA of the CDR3 is TGCGCCAGCACCTCTACTACCCCCAACACCGGGGAGCTGTTTTTT.

The chain has TRBV6-6 and TRBJ2-7; D unresolved. The V gene's germline CDR1 is MNHNY and CDR2 SVGAGI (reference sequence). V was shortened by 0 bases and J by 3 bases, with 12 bases between the two germline ends. The CDR3 is 15 amino acids. CDR3 sequence reads: CASSYSSRLNYEQYF. CDR3 DNA: TGTGCCAGCAGTTACTCGAGCAGGTTGAACTACGAGCAGTACTTC.